A single sample gave rise to the 25 T cell receptor beta chains below, sequenced in a study of glioma-infiltrating T cells. Amplification of TCR alpha and beta CDR3 regions from RNA used iRepertoire nested multiplex PCR. TCRdb called the multiplex PCR reads again in MiXCR, with one record for every CDR3 protein. The sample lists fewer than 200,000 distinct CDR3 sequences, 32% occurring once. Sequencing input: glioma tissue, nonneoplastic brain tissue, or PBMCs (not recorded which). The source of these receptors is a human donor with low-grade glioma or glioblastoma, undergoing nonglioma brain surgery, or in good health (not recorded which).

Many counts were recorded for this clonotype. The J gene is TRBJ1-6, the V gene TRBV6-1; 8 nucleotides agree with TRBD1. CDR1 and CDR2 from the germline V gene are MNHNS and SASEGT. J was trimmed by 10 bases and V by 7 bases; bases with no gene match: 9. The CDR3 runs to 14 residues. The CDR3 region is CASIPGQGGSPLHF. In DNA form, the CDR3 reads TGTGCCAGCATCCCAGGACAGGGTGGATCACCCCTCCACTTT.

A note on this clonotype: The CDR3 does not close with the conserved phenylalanine or tryptophan, likely indicating a read error. V and J are TRBV6-5 and TRBJ2-4; 10 positions agree with TRBD1. This CDR3 comprises 20 residues. V lost 5 bases, J lost 1 base, and 17 bases stayed unmatched. Germline CDR1 MNHEY, CDR2 SVGAGI. The CDR3 bases are TGTGCCAGCAGTCCTCTTCCGGGACAGGGGTCTCCCGGGGCCAAAAACATTCAGTACTAC. Translation gives CASSPLPGQGSPGAKNIQYY.

This clonotype was counted once. The rearrangement uses TRBV6-4 and TRBJ2-7; 9 bases align to TRBD2. Trimming removed 0 bases from V and 7 bases from J; junction bases left unmatched: 10. The CDR3 has 16 amino acids. Germline V gives CDR1 MRHNA, CDR2 SNTAGT. The DNA of the CDR3 is TGTGCCAGCAGTGACTCGGCGGGAGGGCCAGGCAATGAGCAGTACTTC. Translation gives CASSDSAGGPGNEQYF.

This clonotype was detected a few times. The gene calls are TRBV19 and TRBJ2-1; weak D call: TRBD2 (6 bases). CDR1 and CDR2 from the germline V gene are LNHDA and SQIVND (reference sequence). Trimming pared 6 bases from V and 4 bases from J, leaving 13 bases between. This CDR3 contains 14 residues. The chain's CDR3 is CASRASSAYNEQFF. CDR3 bases: TGTGCCAGTAGAGCCTCTAGCGCATACAATGAGCAGTTCTTC.

This clonotype was seen ten or more times. V and J are TRBV10-3 and TRBJ2-1; unclear D gene. Germline CDR1 reads ENHRY; CDR2 reads SYGVKD. Trimming pared 0 bases from V and 0 bases from J, leaving 9 bases between. The CDR3 has 16 residues. Written as DNA, the CDR3 is TGTGCCATCAGTGAGTCCCTGGCGAGCTCCTACAATGAGCAGTTCTTC. Protein product: CAISESLASSYNEQFF.

The rearrangement links TRBV4-1 to TRBJ2-2, with D possibly being TRBD2 (6 bases). Trimming cost V 4 bases and J 7 bases, with 16 bases left between them. This CDR3 spans 15 amino acids. The germline gives CDR1 MGHRA, CDR2 YSYEKL. This chain's CDR3 is CASSLGTTSRGELFF. The CDR3 DNA reads as TGCGCCAGCAGCCTCGGAACAACTAGCCGCGGGGAGCTGTTTTTT.

This clonotype ranks as medium-sized. The chain uses TRBV6-2 or TRBV6-3 and TRBJ2-3; no firm D call. The CDR3 has 11 residues. The V end lost 4 bases, the J end lost 4 bases, and 3 bases lay between the germline ends. Germline lookup yields CDR1 MNHEY and CDR2 SVGEGT. The CDR3 nucleotides are TGTGCCAGCAGTTCTTCAGATACGCAGTATTTT. Translating it yields CASSSSDTQYF.

This clonotype appeared a few times. The chain employs TRBV7-2 and TRBJ2-5; D may match TRBD1 or TRBD2 (5 bases each). The germline V gene encodes CDR1 SGHTA and CDR2 FQGNSA. V was trimmed by 4 bases and J by 2 bases, leaving 8 bases between them. The CDR3 extends over 13 amino acids. The DNA for the CDR3 is TGTGCCAGCAGCTGGGGACGGCAAGAGACCCAGTACTTC. It translates to CASSWGRQETQYF.

The chain has TRBV12-3 or TRBV12-4 and TRBJ2-2; D is undetermined. The V gene lost 0 bases and the J gene lost 6 bases, with 8 bases spanning the gap. The CDR3 runs to 14 residues. In nucleotides, the CDR3 is TGTGCCAGCAGTTTAGCGACGGACGCCGGGGAGCTGTTTTTT. The encoded protein is CASSLATDAGELFF.

This clonotype was seen a few times. The V call is TRBV3-1, the J call TRBJ1-3; D unresolved. The CDR3 spans 14 residues. V was clipped by 2 bases and J by 0 bases, with 5 bases between them. Germline CDR1 is LGHDT and CDR2 is YNNKEL (reference sequence). CDR3 coding DNA: TGTGCCAGCAGCCAACAGGCCTCTGGAAACACCATATATTTT. Encoded protein: CASSQQASGNTIYF.

This clonotype was found many times. Written as DNA, the CDR3 is TGTGCCAGCAGTTCCAGGATCGCCACAATCGGCGAGACCCAGTACTTC. Amino acid sequence: CASSSRIATIGETQYF. This rearrangement joins TRBV6-1 to TRBJ2-5; D uncertain. The CDR3 loop spans 16 amino acids. V lost 5 bases and J lost 5, with 21 bases in between. CDR1 and CDR2 from the germline V gene are MNHNS and SASEGT.

This clonotype was picked up many times. The chain combines TRBV28 with TRBJ1-2; the D gene is possibly TRBD1 (5 bases). The V gene lost 3 bases and the J gene lost 2 bases, with 7 bases spanning the gap. CDR1 is MDHEN and CDR2 is SYDVKM in the germline V gene. The CDR3 runs 13 residues. CDR3 region: CASSFGANYGYTF. The CDR3 DNA sequence: TGTGCCAGCAGTTTCGGGGCGAACTATGGCTACACCTTC.

This clonotype was seen at least ten times. The V and J genes are TRBV28 and TRBJ2-3; D may be TRBD2 (6 bases). The CDR3 is made up of 14 amino acids. The germline CDR1 and CDR2 sequences are MDHEN and SYDVKM. Trimming removed 6 bases at V and 2 bases at J, with 12 bases between. The CDR3, as DNA: TGTGCCAGCAGATCCGGGACTTTCACAGATACGCAGTATTTT. Translated, it gives CASRSGTFTDTQYF.

This clonotype was counted at least ten times. The J gene is TRBJ1-1, the V gene TRBV28, with D perhaps TRBD1 (5 bases). Trimming took off 5 bases at V and 5 bases at J, with 15 bases between the two ends. CDR1 is MDHEN and CDR2 is SYDVKM in the germline V gene. The CDR3 is 14 residues long. The CDR3 region has the DNA TGTGCCAGCAGTCCTATCCAGGGAAGGACTGAAGCTTTCTTT. It encodes CASSPIQGRTEAFF.

The count of this clonotype is one. The junction differs from germline at one of its ends, possibly a read error. The chain carries TRBV7-2 and TRBJ2-1, with D unresolved. The CDR3 spans 12 residues. Germline V CDR1 and CDR2: SGHTA, FQGNSA. The CDR3 nucleotides are TGCTCCAGCAGCTCCCTTTGGCATGAGCAGTTCTTC. Translating it yields CSSSSLWHEQFF.

This clonotype was found many times. This sequence joins TRBV12-3 or TRBV12-4 and TRBJ1-1; 7 bases align to TRBD1. V trimming: 4 bases; J trimming: 1 base; junction bases outside the gene matches: 3. This CDR3 is built from 14 residues. The CDR3 reads CASSYKGANTEAFF. The CDR3 DNA reads as TGTGCCAGCAGTTATAAGGGGGCGAACACTGAAGCTTTCTTT.

This clonotype was found many times. This chain joins TRBV7-6 and TRBJ2-1; 7 positions match TRBD2. The V gene's germline CDR1 is SGHVS and CDR2 FNYEAQ. The CDR3 covers 15 residues. Unmatched junction bases numbered 6, after V lost 5 bases and J lost 2 bases. The chain's CDR3 is CASSLEAGPYNEQFF. CDR3 sequence (DNA): TGTGCCAGCAGCCTAGAAGCGGGGCCCTACAATGAGCAGTTCTTC.

This clonotype was observed many times. The chain joins TRBV7-2 to TRBJ1-6; D remains unclear. Per the germline V gene, CDR1 is SGHTA and CDR2 is FQGNSA. CDR3 length equals 14 residues. V was clipped by 0 bases and J by 7 bases, with 7 bases between them. This CDR3 reads CASSLAGINSPLHF. The CDR3 nucleotides read TGTGCCAGCAGCTTAGCCGGGATCAATTCACCCCTCCACTTT. The variable domain in full, completed from reference TRBV7-2 and TRBJ1-6, reads GAGVSQSPSNKVTEKGKDVELRCDPISGHTALYWYRQSLGQGLEFLIYFQGNSAPDKSGLPSDRFSAERTGGSVSTLTIQRTQQEDSAVYLCASSLAGINSPLHFGNGTRLTVT.

The chain links TRBV5-1 to TRBJ2-1, with a possible D match to TRBD1 (5 bases). Germline lookup yields CDR1 SGHRS and CDR2 YFSETQ. V was pared by 0 bases and J by 0 bases, with 7 bases between. The CDR3 spans 15 residues. CDR3 region: CASSLARVSYNEQFF. DNA for the CDR3: TGCGCCAGCAGCTTGGCCAGGGTCTCCTACAATGAGCAGTTCTTC.

As concerns this clonotype: A single base separates this from a much larger clone, so it may be a read error. The gene calls are TRBV4-1 and TRBJ1-1, with a tentative D call TRBD1 (6 bases). Germline assignment: CDR1 MGHRA and CDR2 YSYEKL. The CDR3 totals 16 residues. Deletions cut 0 bases from V and 5 bases from J, with 16 bases between. Written as DNA, the CDR3 is TGCGCCAGCAGCCAAGATCTTGGGGGGGCCGTGACTGAAGCTTTCTTT. Protein sequence: CASSQDLGGAVTEAFF.

With respect to this clonotype: With a much larger clone just one base away, this may be a read error. The chain is built from TRBV2 and TRBJ1-1; D is undetermined. This CDR3 spans 14 amino acids. Deletions cut 2 bases from V and 1 base from J, with 8 bases between. Germline-derived CDR1 and CDR2 are SNHLY and FYNNEI. The CDR3 nucleotides read TGTGCCAGCAGTGAAATCGGGCGGAACACTGAAGCTTTCTTT. Translated, it gives CASSEIGRNTEAFF. The whole variable domain, remainder taken from reference TRBV2 and TRBJ1-1, is EPEVTQTPSHQVTQMGQEVILRCVPISNHLYFYWYRQILGQKVEFLVSFYNNEISEKSEIFDDQFSVERPDGSNFTLKIRSTKLEDSAMYFCASSEIGRNTEAFFGQGTRLTVV.

As to this clonotype: This sequence may be a read error, since a much larger clone differs from it by one base. This chain uses TRBV7-2 with TRBJ1-2; D not certain. CDR1 is SGHTA and CDR2 is FQGNSA in the germline V gene. This CDR3 has 13 residues. CDR3 bases: TGTGCCGGCAGCTCGTATTTAGACTATGGCTACACCTTC. Protein: CAGSSYLDYGYTF.

This clonotype was observed many times. The CDR3 reads CASSYSTQANEKLFF. The CDR3 DNA reads as TGTGCCAGCAGTTACTCGACGCAGGCTAATGAAAAACTGTTTTTT. The rearrangement links TRBV6-6 to TRBJ1-4; D not resolved. Trimming took off 0 bases at V and 3 bases at J, with 8 bases between the two ends. The CDR3 contains 15 residues. Germline V gives CDR1 MNHNY, CDR2 SVGAGI (reference sequence).

This clonotype was counted many times. The chain couples TRBV7-6 to TRBJ1-6, with D possibly TRBD1 on 5 matching bases. This CDR3 is built from 15 residues. Between the trimmed V and J ends, which lost 0 bases and 4 bases, there was a span of 7 bases. CDR1 SGHVS and CDR2 FNYEAQ come from the germline V gene. The CDR3 region has the DNA TGTGCCAGCAGCTTAGCAGGGGCGTATAATTCACCCCTCCACTTT. It is translated as CASSLAGAYNSPLHF.

This clonotype was counted at least ten times. The rearrangement uses TRBV6-6 and TRBJ2-7, with 14 bases that match TRBD2. Germline-derived CDR1 and CDR2 are MNHNY and SVGAGI (reference sequence). V lost 0 bases, J lost 6 bases, and 7 bases stayed unmatched. The CDR3 has 17 residues. CDR3 amino acids: CASSYSGTSGSKGEQYF. The CDR3 nucleotides are TGTGCCAGCAGTTACTCTGGGACTAGCGGGAGTAAAGGCGAGCAGTACTTC.